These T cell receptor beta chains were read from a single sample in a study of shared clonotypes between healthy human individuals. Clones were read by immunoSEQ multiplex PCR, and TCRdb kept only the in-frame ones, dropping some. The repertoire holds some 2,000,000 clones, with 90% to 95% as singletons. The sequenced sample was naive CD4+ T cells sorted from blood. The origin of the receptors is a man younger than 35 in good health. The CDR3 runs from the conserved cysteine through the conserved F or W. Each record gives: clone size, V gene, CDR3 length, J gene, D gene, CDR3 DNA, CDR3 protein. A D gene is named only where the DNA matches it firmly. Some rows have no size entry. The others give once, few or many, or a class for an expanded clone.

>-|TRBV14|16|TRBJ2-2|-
TGTGCCAGCAGCAAACTCCAAGCGGTTAACACCGGGGAGCTGTTTTTT
CASSKLQAVNTGELFF
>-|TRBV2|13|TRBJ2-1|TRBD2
TGTGCCAGCACCCCTGGGAGGGAGGATGAGCAGTTCTTC
CASTPGREDEQFF
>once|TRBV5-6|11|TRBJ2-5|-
TGTGCCAGCACCCTCCAAGAGACCCAGTACTTC
CASTLQETQYF
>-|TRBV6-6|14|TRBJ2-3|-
TGTGCCAGCAACCTGGGGACTAGCACAGATACGCAGTATTTT
CASNLGTSTDTQYF
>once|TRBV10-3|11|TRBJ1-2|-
TGTGCCATCAGTGGGGGGCTCGGCTACACCTTC
CAISGGLGYTF
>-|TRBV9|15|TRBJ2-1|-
TGTGCCAGCAGCGTAGATTCGTCCCCTGGGAATGAGCAGTTCTTC
CASSVDSSPGNEQFF
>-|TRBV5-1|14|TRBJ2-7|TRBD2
TGCGCCAGCAGCCCCCGGGGGGACTCCTACGAGCAGTACTTC
CASSPRGDSYEQYF
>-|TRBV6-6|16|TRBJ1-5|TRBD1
TGTGCCAGCAGTTACTCGACAGGGGGCACGAGTCAGCCCCAGCATTTT
CASSYSTGGTSQPQHF
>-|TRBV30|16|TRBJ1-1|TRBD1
TGTGCCTGGAGTTCAGTAAGGGGACAGGGGAACACTGAAGCTTTCTTT
CAWSSVRGQGNTEAFF
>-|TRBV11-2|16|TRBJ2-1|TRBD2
TGTGCCAGCAGCTTCTGGGCTAGCGGGAGGAGGGATGAGCAGTTCTTC
CASSFWASGRRDEQFF
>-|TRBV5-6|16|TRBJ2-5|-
TGTGCCAGCAGCTTGGGCCCCGCGGGGGCCCAAGAGACCCAGTACTTC
CASSLGPAGAQETQYF
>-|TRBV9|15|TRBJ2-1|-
TGTGCCAGCAGCTCGGAGGATACCTCCTACAATGAGCAGTTCTTC
CASSSEDTSYNEQFF
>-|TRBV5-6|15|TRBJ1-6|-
TGTGCCAGCAGCTTGAACCAACAGGAGAATTCACCCCTCCACTTT
CASSLNQQENSPLHF
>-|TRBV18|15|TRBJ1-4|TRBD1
TGTGCCAGCTCACCAGAAGGGACAGTCGCTGAAAAACTGTTTTTT
CASSPEGTVAEKLFF
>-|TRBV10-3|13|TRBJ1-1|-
TGTGCCATCAGACAGGGCGAGAACACTGAAGCTTTCTTT
CAIRQGENTEAFF
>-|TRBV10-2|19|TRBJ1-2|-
TGCGCCAGCAGTGGAGTGGGGAGAACCGGGACCCTAGCCCGATATGGCTACACCTTC
CASSGVGRTGTLARYGYTF
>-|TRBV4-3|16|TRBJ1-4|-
TGCGCCAGCAGCCAAGAAACCCGGCCCGGCGATGAAAAACTGTTTTTT
CASSQETRPGDEKLFF
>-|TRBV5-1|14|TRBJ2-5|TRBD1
TGCGCCAGCAGCCTCGGGACAGGTCAAGAGACCCAGTACTTC
CASSLGTGQETQYF
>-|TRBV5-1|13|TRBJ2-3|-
TGCGCCAGCAGCTTGGCCGGGACAGATACGCAGTATTTT
CASSLAGTDTQYF
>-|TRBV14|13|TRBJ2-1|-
TGTGCCAGCAGCCCTTACTCCTACAATGAGCAGTTCTTC
CASSPYSYNEQFF
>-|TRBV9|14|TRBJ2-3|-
TGTGCCAGCTCGGAGGGGCTCCTCCCAGATACGCAGTATTTT
CASSEGLLPDTQYF
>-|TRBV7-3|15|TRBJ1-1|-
TGTGCCAGCAGCTTGGGTGGCGGTATGAACACTGAAGCTTTCTTT
CASSLGGGMNTEAFF
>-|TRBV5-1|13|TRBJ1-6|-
TGCGCCAGCAGCGATATTACGAATTCACCCCTCCACTTT
CASSDITNSPLHF
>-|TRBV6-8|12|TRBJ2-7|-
TGTGCCAGCAGTTATGGGCGGATCGAGCAGTACTTC
CASSYGRIEQYF
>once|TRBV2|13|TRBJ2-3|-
TGTGCCAGCAGTGGGGGGAGTACAGATACGCAGTATTTT
CASSGGSTDTQYF
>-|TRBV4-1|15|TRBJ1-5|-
TGCGCCAGCAGCCAAGACCCCCTTAGCAATCAGCCCCAGCATTTT
CASSQDPLSNQPQHF
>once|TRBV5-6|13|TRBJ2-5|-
TGTGCCAGCAGCTTGGGGCGGCGAGAGACCCAGTACTTC
CASSLGRRETQYF
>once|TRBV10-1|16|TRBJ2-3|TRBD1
TGCGCCAGCAGTGACCCAGGGGGATTAGGCACAGATACGCAGTATTTT
CASSDPGGLGTDTQYF
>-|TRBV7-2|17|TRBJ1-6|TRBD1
TGTGCCAGCAGCCCCCATGCCGGGACAGGGAATAATTCACCCCTCCACTTT
CASSPHAGTGNNSPLHF